The rows below give T cell receptor beta chains drawn from one sample of a study of blood T cell repertoires in COVID-19. TCRdb's copy holds only in-frame clones and misses some; the assay was immunoSEQ multiplex PCR. The sample includes hundreds of thousands of clones, 82% seen only once; the top ten take around an eighth. The sequenced sample consisted of peripheral blood. These receptors all come from a woman in her sixties or seventies with active or convalescent COVID-19. Each CDR3 is given with its conserved first and last residue. The D gene is left open where the match is weak. Clone size, where shown, is once, few, many, or a class for clones that have expanded.

j_call: TRBJ1-1; clone_size: -; d_call: -; v_call: TRBV19; cdr3_nt: TGTGCCAGTAGTCTGACACTCTTCACTGAAGCTTTCTTT; cdr3_aa: CASSLTLFTEAFF
j_call: TRBJ1-2; clone_size: -; d_call: -; v_call: TRBV7-8; cdr3_nt: TGTGCCAGCAGCCGCGGCAGCCGGGAGGGGGTATTAACGGGCTACACCTTC; cdr3_aa: CASSRGSREGVLTGYTF
j_call: TRBJ1-4; clone_size: -; d_call: -; v_call: TRBV6-2/TRBV6-3; cdr3_nt: TGTGCCAGCAGCCCACGACCGACAGGAATTAATGAAAAACTGTTTTTT; cdr3_aa: CASSPRPTGINEKLFF
j_call: TRBJ1-3; clone_size: -; d_call: -; v_call: TRBV11-2; cdr3_nt: TGTGCCAGCAGTGCCGCGGGGAACACCATATATTTT; cdr3_aa: CASSAAGNTIYF
j_call: TRBJ2-5; clone_size: -; d_call: TRBD2; v_call: TRBV18; cdr3_nt: TGTGCCAGCTCACCACGGACTAGCGGGGGTATAAGTTCCCAAGAGACCCAGTACTTC; cdr3_aa: CASSPRTSGGISSQETQYF
j_call: TRBJ1-1; clone_size: -; d_call: TRBD1; v_call: TRBV7-3; cdr3_nt: TGTGCCAGCAGCCTGCAACAGGGGACCGAAGCTTTCTTT; cdr3_aa: CASSLQQGTEAFF
j_call: TRBJ1-2; clone_size: few; d_call: TRBD1; v_call: TRBV2; cdr3_nt: TGTGCCAGCAGCCCACAGGGGGTGGGCTATGGCTACACCTTC; cdr3_aa: CASSPQGVGYGYTF
j_call: TRBJ1-3; clone_size: -; d_call: TRBD1; v_call: TRBV9; cdr3_nt: TGTGCCAGCAGCGCACAGGGGGCGCCCGGAAACACCATATATTTT; cdr3_aa: CASSAQGAPGNTIYF
j_call: TRBJ1-1; clone_size: -; d_call: -; v_call: TRBV19; cdr3_nt: TGTGCCAGTGGGGCCCAAGGAATGAACACTGAAGCTTTCTTT; cdr3_aa: CASGAQGMNTEAFF
j_call: TRBJ2-7; clone_size: -; d_call: TRBD1; v_call: TRBV11-3; cdr3_nt: TGTGCCAGCAGCTTAAGAACAGGGGCCTCCTACGAGCAGTACTTC; cdr3_aa: CASSLRTGASYEQYF
j_call: TRBJ1-1; clone_size: -; d_call: TRBD1; v_call: TRBV11-3; cdr3_nt: TGTGCCAGCAGCGGGACAGGGGAATGGGGTGAAGCTTTCTTT; cdr3_aa: CASSGTGEWGEAFF
j_call: TRBJ1-2; clone_size: -; d_call: -; v_call: TRBV6-5; cdr3_nt: TGTGCCAGCAGTTACGATTCATCCCAGGGTCACACCTTC; cdr3_aa: CASSYDSSQGHTF
j_call: TRBJ2-5; clone_size: once; d_call: TRBD2; v_call: TRBV3-1/TRBV3-2; cdr3_nt: TGTGCCAGCAGCCCGAGGGCTAGCGGACCTATCTCAAAGGAGACCCAGTACTTC; cdr3_aa: CASSPRASGPISKETQYF
j_call: TRBJ1-1; clone_size: -; d_call: -; v_call: TRBV3-1/TRBV3-2; cdr3_nt: TGTGCCAGCACCCAGGTGGGGGGGAACACTGAAGCTTTCTTT; cdr3_aa: CASTQVGGNTEAFF
j_call: TRBJ1-2; clone_size: -; d_call: -; v_call: TRBV30; cdr3_nt: TGTGCCTGGAGTGTACAGGCTATTAACTATGGCTACACCTTC; cdr3_aa: CAWSVQAINYGYTF
j_call: TRBJ1-6; clone_size: -; d_call: -; v_call: TRBV19; cdr3_nt: TGTGCCAGTAGTCCACAGGGTGGCTCCTATAATTCACCCCTCCACTTT; cdr3_aa: CASSPQGGSYNSPLHF
j_call: TRBJ1-2; clone_size: -; d_call: TRBD1; v_call: TRBV5-1; cdr3_nt: TGCGCCAGCAGCTTGGCGCAGGGACAGGGCTACACCTTC; cdr3_aa: CASSLAQGQGYTF
j_call: TRBJ1-3; clone_size: few; d_call: TRBD1; v_call: TRBV30; cdr3_nt: TGTGCCTGCGCGGGACAGCTAAACTCTGGAAACACCATATATTTT; cdr3_aa: CACAGQLNSGNTIYF
j_call: TRBJ1-4; clone_size: -; d_call: -; v_call: TRBV7-9; cdr3_nt: TGTGCCAGCAGCTTAGCACCCGGGACAACCCATGAAAAACTGTTTTTT; cdr3_aa: CASSLAPGTTHEKLFF
j_call: TRBJ1-1; clone_size: -; d_call: -; v_call: TRBV19; cdr3_nt: TGTGCCAGTAGTGTACAGGGTACCATGAGGACTGAAGCTTTCTTT; cdr3_aa: CASSVQGTMRTEAFF
j_call: TRBJ1-6; clone_size: few; d_call: -; v_call: TRBV30; cdr3_nt: TGTGCCTGGAGTCCTACAGGGTCGTATTCACCCCTCCACTTT; cdr3_aa: CAWSPTGSYSPLHF
j_call: TRBJ1-6; clone_size: few; d_call: TRBD1; v_call: TRBV4-1; cdr3_nt: TGCGCCAGCAGCCAATATTCTTCCGGTACAGGGGGCGTGAATTCACCCCTCCACTTT; cdr3_aa: CASSQYSSGTGGVNSPLHF